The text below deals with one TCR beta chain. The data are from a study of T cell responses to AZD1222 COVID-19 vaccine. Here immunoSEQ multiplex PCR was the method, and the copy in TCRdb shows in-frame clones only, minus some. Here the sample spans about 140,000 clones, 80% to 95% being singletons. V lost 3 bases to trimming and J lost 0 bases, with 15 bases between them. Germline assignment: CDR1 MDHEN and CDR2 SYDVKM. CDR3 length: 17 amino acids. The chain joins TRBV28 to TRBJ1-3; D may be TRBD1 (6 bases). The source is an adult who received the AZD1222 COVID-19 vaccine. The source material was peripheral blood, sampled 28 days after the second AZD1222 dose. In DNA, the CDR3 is TGTGCCAGCAGTTTCGGGGGCGGGTTTTTCTCTGGAAACACCATATATTTT. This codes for CASSFGGGFFSGNTIYF.